The rows below give T cell receptor beta chains drawn from one sample of a study of beta chain features in type 1 diabetes. Profiling relied on immunoSEQ multiplex PCR, and the TCRdb table lists in-frame clones only, not all of them. The repertoire holds 130,000 or so clones, with roughly 10% as singletons. Specimen: central memory CD4+ T cells from blood. Receptors were obtained from a man aged 25-40 years with type 1 diabetes. Both conserved end residues are part of each CDR3. D genes are given only for firm matches. Rows may omit the clone size; those that give it use once, few, many or a size class.

CDR3 DNA,CDR3 protein,J gene,clone size,D gene,V gene
TGTGCCAGCAGTGGAATTGGGGCAGGGTCCTACGAGCAGTACTTC,CASSGIGAGSYEQYF,TRBJ2-7,NA,NA,TRBV2
TGTGCCAGCAGTTCCCCCCCGGGAGGGGAGACCCAGTACTTC,CASSSPPGGETQYF,TRBJ2-5,many,TRBD2,TRBV28
TGTGCCAGCAGCTTAGTGGCGGGGCCGGGAGGGGTAGCTTTCTTT,CASSLVAGPGGVAFF,TRBJ1-1,NA,NA,TRBV11-2
TGTGCCAGCAGCGCGCGGGACAGGGGGATGGGTGACTATGGCTACACCTTC,CASSARDRGMGDYGYTF,TRBJ1-2,NA,TRBD1,TRBV9
TGTGCCACCGCCGGCGGGGACTGGGAGGGCGAGCAGTACTTC,CATAGGDWEGEQYF,TRBJ2-7,NA,TRBD2,TRBV10-3
TGTGCCAGTAGTCCCCAGCTCAGGGCCGGGGAGCTGTTTTTT,CASSPQLRAGELFF,TRBJ2-2,many,NA,TRBV19
TGTGCCAGTAGTACACAGGGAAATCAGCCCCAGCATTTT,CASSTQGNQPQHF,TRBJ1-5,NA,NA,TRBV19
TGTGCCAGCCAGGGGGGAACAAATAGCAATCAGCCCCAGCATTTT,CASQGGTNSNQPQHF,TRBJ1-5,few,TRBD1,TRBV2
TGTGCCAGCAGTATGGACACAGAAGCTTTCTTT,CASSMDTEAFF,TRBJ1-1,few,NA,TRBV2
TGTGCCAGCAGTACCCCAGATCAGCCCCAGCATTTT,CASSTPDQPQHF,TRBJ1-5,NA,NA,TRBV6-6
TGTGCCAGCAGTTACTCCAGGTCCGGCGACACTGAAGCTTTCTTT,CASSYSRSGDTEAFF,TRBJ1-1,NA,NA,TRBV6-5
TGTGCCAGTGGCCAGGGCATTGGAGAGACCCAGTACTTC,CASGQGIGETQYF,TRBJ2-5,NA,NA,TRBV19
TGCGCCAGCAGCCGGGGACAGGGGATCTCCTACGAGCAGTACTTC,CASSRGQGISYEQYF,TRBJ2-7,NA,TRBD1,TRBV4-1
TGTGCCAGCAGCAGCAACGGGGGGACAGATACGCAGTATTTT,CASSSNGGTDTQYF,TRBJ2-3,NA,TRBD2,TRBV5-6
TGCAGCGCTAATACAGAAGATGGCTACACCTTC,CSANTEDGYTF,TRBJ1-2,NA,NA,TRBV29-1
TGCGCCAGCAGCGTGGACCCTAGGGGTAATCAGCCCCAGCATTTT,CASSVDPRGNQPQHF,TRBJ1-5,NA,NA,TRBV5-1
TGTGCCAGCACGGGGGGCTATGGCTACACCTTC,CASTGGYGYTF,TRBJ1-2,NA,NA,TRBV6-5
TGTGCCACCAGCAGGGAACTGGACAGAGATACGCAGTATTTT,CATSRELDRDTQYF,TRBJ2-3,few,NA,TRBV15
TGCGCCAGCAGCTTGGCTGGACAGTTTCATGGCTACACCTTC,CASSLAGQFHGYTF,TRBJ1-2,few,NA,TRBV5-1
TGTGCCAGCAGCCAAGTCGGGCTAGCGGGTCGAGACGCTACGCAGTATTTT,CASSQVGLAGRDATQYF,TRBJ2-3,few,TRBD2,TRBV7-8
TGCAGCGGTGGGACAGACTACGAGCAGTACTTC,CSGGTDYEQYF,TRBJ2-7,many,TRBD1,TRBV29-1
TGCGCCAGCAGCCTTGAAGCGGGGGCTACAGATACGCAGTATTTT,CASSLEAGATDTQYF,TRBJ2-3,NA,TRBD2,TRBV4-3
TGTGCCTGGAGTGCACTTGGGGGGGAATCCTATAATTCACCCCTCCACTTT,CAWSALGGESYNSPLHF,TRBJ1-6,NA,NA,TRBV30
TGTGCCAGCAGCTACTCCTACGAGCAGTACTTC,CASSYSYEQYF,TRBJ2-7,NA,NA,TRBV2
TGTGCCAGTAGAAAAGGACAGGGGAACACTGAAGCTTTCTTT,CASRKGQGNTEAFF,TRBJ1-1,few,TRBD1,TRBV19
TGTGCCATCAGTGAGAAACTACAGGTCCACGAGCAGTACTTC,CAISEKLQVHEQYF,TRBJ2-7,NA,NA,TRBV10-3
TGCAGCGTTGAAGATCTGACAGGGGCAGGGCCCACAGATACGCAGTATTTT,CSVEDLTGAGPTDTQYF,TRBJ2-3,NA,TRBD1,TRBV29-1
TGTGCCAGCAGTGTCGGGCAGGGATCTTACAATGAGCAGTTCTTC,CASSVGQGSYNEQFF,TRBJ2-1,few,NA,TRBV2
TGTGCCAGCAACCAAAATAGCGGGACTTCCGAGCAGTACTTC,CASNQNSGTSEQYF,TRBJ2-7,few,TRBD2,TRBV28
TGTGCCAGCAGCTTGGGACAGGGAGCAGATACGCAGTATTTT,CASSLGQGADTQYF,TRBJ2-3,few,TRBD1,TRBV5-4
TGTGCCAGCAGCTGGGTCTCACAGGGGCGGAACACTGAAGCTTTCTTT,CASSWVSQGRNTEAFF,TRBJ1-1,NA,TRBD1,TRBV11-1
TGTGCCAGCAGCTTAGGTGCGACGGGGGGAACCTACGAGCAGTACTTC,CASSLGATGGTYEQYF,TRBJ2-7,few,TRBD2,TRBV11-2
TGTGCCAGCAGCCCCTCGGGTGGCGGGGGACAAGAGACCCAGTACTTC,CASSPSGGGGQETQYF,TRBJ2-5,NA,TRBD2,TRBV7-6
TGTGCCAGCAGCTTAAGAGAACGGGGATACTCGTCTCCTGACACTGAAGCTTTCTTT,CASSLRERGYSSPDTEAFF,TRBJ1-1,few,NA,TRBV11-2
TGTGCCAGCAGCTTACACGGGGGCTCCTACAATGAGCAGTTCTTC,CASSLHGGSYNEQFF,TRBJ2-1,few,NA,TRBV7-3
TGTGCCAGCAGTCAGGTCCCTCCCTACGAGCAGTACTTC,CASSQVPPYEQYF,TRBJ2-7,NA,NA,TRBV7-2
TGTGCCTGGAGGGCCCGGGATCAACGATCCTTCTATGGCTACACCTTC,CAWRARDQRSFYGYTF,TRBJ1-2,few,NA,TRBV30
TGTGCCAGCAGCCTTCTTCCTATTGGACAGGGGGCGACACAAGAGACCCAGTACTTC,CASSLLPIGQGATQETQYF,TRBJ2-5,few,TRBD1,TRBV7-2
TGTGCCAGCAGCTTAGCAGCGGTGATATTCCAAGAGACCCAGTACTTC,CASSLAAVIFQETQYF,TRBJ2-5,once,NA,TRBV7-2
TGCGCCAGCAGCTTTACAGGGCGCGCCTCTGGAAACACCATATATTTT,CASSFTGRASGNTIYF,TRBJ1-3,few,NA,TRBV5-1
TGTGCCAGCAGCTTAGCGCCTACTAGTGACAATGAGCAGTTCTTC,CASSLAPTSDNEQFF,TRBJ2-1,NA,NA,TRBV7-6
TGTGCCAGCTCAAGGACACCGCCTGAAGGCTACACCTTC,CASSRTPPEGYTF,TRBJ1-2,NA,NA,TRBV18
TGCAGCGTTTTGTCTGGGGGGGTGGACTATGGCTACACCTTC,CSVLSGGVDYGYTF,TRBJ1-2,few,NA,TRBV29-1
TGTGCCAGCAACCGTGTAGAGAGGGTGAAGGGGTACTTC,CASNRVERVKGYF,TRBJ2-7,NA,NA,TRBV2
TGCGCCAGCAGCTTGGAAGTCACTGGCTCCTACAATGAGCAGTTCTTC,CASSLEVTGSYNEQFF,TRBJ2-1,few,NA,TRBV5-1
TGTGCCAGCATCCTACGGGACACTAGGGGCTACACCTTC,CASILRDTRGYTF,TRBJ1-2,few,NA,TRBV4-2
TGTGCCAGCTGGAGAGCGGGGAACCAAGAGACCCAGTACTTC,CASWRAGNQETQYF,TRBJ2-5,NA,TRBD2,TRBV27
TGCAGCGTTGAGTGGGCCTCAACCCTCCACTTT,CSVEWASTLHF,TRBJ1-6,NA,NA,TRBV29-1
TGTGCCAGCAGCTTTTCGGGCACTGAAGCTTTCTTT,CASSFSGTEAFF,TRBJ1-1,NA,NA,TRBV11-2
TGTGCCATCAGTGACTGGGGAGTGGAGACCCAGTACTTC,CAISDWGVETQYF,TRBJ2-5,few,NA,TRBV10-3
TGTGCCAGCAGCTTAATGGGGACATTGCAAGAGACCCAGTACTTC,CASSLMGTLQETQYF,TRBJ2-5,NA,NA,TRBV7-2
TGTGCCAGCAGCTCGGGGACAGGGCGTTATGGCTACACCTTC,CASSSGTGRYGYTF,TRBJ1-2,few,TRBD1,TRBV5-4
TGCGCCAGCAGCTCATATACTAGCGGGGGGACCTACAATGAGCAGTTCTTC,CASSSYTSGGTYNEQFF,TRBJ2-1,few,TRBD2,TRBV5-1
TGTGCCAGCAGCTCCTTAAACGGGGATGGCTACACCTTC,CASSSLNGDGYTF,TRBJ1-2,few,NA,TRBV11-2